The 19 T cell receptor beta chains below all came from one sample that was sequenced in a study of cytomegalovirus exposure and HLA in healthy donors. PCR used 60 Vbeta primers and 13 Jbeta primers. Clones were sequenced by immunoSEQ multiplex PCR, and TCRdb holds only the in-frame ones, with some missing. The sample holds about 100,000 clones, roughly four fifths seen once. Sequenced: PBMCs. The receptors shown here come from a man aged 35 to 55 in good health and CMV-seronegative.

This clone was found once. This sequence joins TRBV2 and TRBJ1-5; 7 bases agree with TRBD1. This CDR3 contains 14 residues. V shed 1 base and J 4 bases; nucleotides not matched to a gene: 1. CDR1 is SNHLY and CDR2 is FYNNEI in the germline V gene. CDR3 amino acids: CASSEGQGNQPQHF. DNA for the CDR3: TGTGCCAGCAGTGAAGGACAGGGAAATCAGCCCCAGCATTTT.

This sequence joins TRBV6-1 and TRBJ1-2, with D perhaps TRBD1 (6 bases). Germline CDR1 MNHNS, CDR2 SASEGT. CDR3 size: 15 residues. The V end was cut by 3 bases, the J end by 1 base, with 12 bases between. DNA of the CDR3: TGTGCCAGCAGTGAGTTGATAGGGGGTAACTATGGCTACACCTTC. It codes for CASSELIGGNYGYTF.

The J gene is TRBJ2-1, the V gene TRBV27; possibly TRBD2 for D (5 bases). The V gene's germline CDR1 is MNHEY and CDR2 SMNVEV (reference sequence). The CDR3 contains 16 residues. V was pared by 3 bases and J by 8 bases, with 20 bases between. This chain's CDR3 is CASSFRGPPYSHEQFF. The CDR3, as DNA: TGTGCCAGCAGTTTTCGAGGGCCCCCCTACAGCCATGAGCAGTTCTTC.

The J gene is TRBJ2-5, the V gene TRBV11-2, with D perhaps TRBD1 (7 bases). Looked up from germline, CDR1 is SGHAT and CDR2 is FQNNGV. The germline V and J ends were trimmed by 5 bases and 5 bases, with 27 bases remaining between them. This CDR3 region has 18 residues. The CDR3 nucleotides are TGTGCCAGCAGCCCGACCAAGGGCGGGACAGCCGGTAGGGAGACCCAGTACTTC. It specifies CASSPTKGGTAGRETQYF. The full variable domain, with the rest looked up from reference TRBV11-2 and TRBJ2-5, is EAGVAQSPRYKIIEKRQSVAFWCNPISGHATLYWYQQILGQGPKLLIQFQNNGVVDDSQLPKDRFSAERLKGVDSTLKIQPAKLEDSAVYLCASSPTKGGTAGRETQYFGPGTRLLVL.

The chain is built from TRBV28 and TRBJ1-2; 9 bases agree with TRBD1. There are 14 residues in the CDR3. Trimming cost V 3 bases and J 5 bases; bases outside gene matches: 4. Germline V gene lookup returns CDR1 MDHEN and CDR2 SYDVKM. CDR3 residues: CASSFGTGIYGYTF. The CDR3 nucleotides read TGTGCCAGCAGTTTCGGGACAGGGATATATGGCTACACCTTC.

This chain links TRBV6-5 with TRBJ1-6; D gene uncertain. The CDR3 spans 14 residues. Trimming removed 7 bases at V and 6 bases at J, with 13 bases between. CDR1 MNHEY and CDR2 SVGAGI come from the germline V gene. The CDR3, as DNA: TGTGCCAGCACTTCGGGAGCCCCTAATTCACCCCTCCACTTT. Amino acid sequence: CASTSGAPNSPLHF.

The gene calls are TRBV7-2 and TRBJ1-5; D is possibly TRBD1 (5 bases). The CDR3 covers 11 residues. Trimming cost V 4 bases and J 13 bases, with 11 bases left between them. Germline assignment: CDR1 SGHTA and CDR2 FQGNSA. CDR3 coding DNA: TGTGCCAGCAGCTCCGGACACATACAGCATTTT. It is translated as CASSSGHIQHF.

The rearrangement links TRBV28 to TRBJ1-1, with D possibly being TRBD1 (5 bases). V was cut by 2 bases and J by 4 bases, with 8 bases left in between. The germline CDR1 and CDR2 sequences are MDHEN and SYDVKM. The CDR3 spans 13 residues. DNA for the CDR3: TGTGCCAGCAGTTTAGTCGACAGCACTGAAGCTTTCTTT. Translation: CASSLVDSTEAFF.

DNA for the CDR3: TGTGCCAGCAGTTTCGGGCTAGCGGGGGGAGGCGAGACCCAGTACTTC. Amino acid sequence: CASSFGLAGGGETQYF. The chain couples TRBV28 to TRBJ2-5; 11 bases fit TRBD2. Germline trimming cut 3 bases from V and 5 bases from J; bases unmatched to any gene: 8. The CDR3 loop spans 16 amino acids. Germline V gives CDR1 MDHEN, CDR2 SYDVKM.

J is TRBJ1-4 and V is TRBV4-1; weak D call: TRBD1 (6 bases). Trimming cost V 7 bases and J 5 bases, with 23 bases left between them. CDR1 and CDR2 from the germline V gene are MGHRA and YSYEKL. The CDR3 loop spans 17 amino acids. The CDR3 bases are TGCGCCAGCACCACCAAGAAGGGGCGGACAGAGAATGAAAAACTGTTTTTT. Its translation is CASTTKKGRTENEKLFF.

The rearrangement uses TRBV19 and TRBJ2-2; D gene unclear. The germline gives CDR1 LNHDA, CDR2 SQIVND (reference sequence). V shed 1 base and J shed 2 bases, with 14 bases lying between them. The CDR3 spans 17 residues. The CDR3 DNA reads as TGTGCCAGTAGTATAGGGGTCAGACATTTCAACACCGGGGAGCTGTTTTTT. Protein: CASSIGVRHFNTGELFF. Based on the CDR3 plus reference TRBV19 and TRBJ2-2, the full variable domain is DGGITQSPKYLFRKEGQNVTLSCEQNLNHDAMYWYRQDPGQGLRLIYYSQIVNDFQKGDIAEGYSVSREKKESFPLTVTSAQKNPTAFYLCASSIGVRHFNTGELFFGEGSRLTVL.

The chain is built from TRBV5-1 and TRBJ2-3; TRBD2 matches 16 bases. The CDR3 is 17 residues long. Germline loops: CDR1 SGHRS, CDR2 YFSETQ. Germline trimming cut 4 bases from V and 4 bases from J; bases unmatched to any gene: 6. The CDR3, as DNA: TGCGCCAGCAGCACGGGACTAGCGGGGGGGGCCGCAGATACGCAGTATTTT. Translated, it gives CASSTGLAGGAADTQYF. The full variable domain, completed using reference TRBV5-1 and TRBJ2-3, is KAGVTQTPRYLIKTRGQQVTLSCSPISGHRSVSWYQQTPGQGLQFLFEYFSETQRNKGNFPGRFSGRQFSNSRSEMNVSTLELGDSALYLCASSTGLAGGAADTQYFGPGTRLTVL.

This rearrangement joins TRBV7-8 to TRBJ1-1; D is ambiguous. The CDR3 consists of 14 residues. V gave up 5 bases and J gave up 7 bases, with 17 bases separating them. Germline CDR1 is SGHVS and CDR2 is FQNEAQ. The CDR3 bases are TGTGCCAGCAGCATTATCGGGGTTTACAATGAAGCTTTCTTT. Its protein product is CASSIIGVYNEAFF.

The chain carries TRBV19 and TRBJ1-1; D is undetermined. The CDR3 sequence is 12 residues long. The germline V gene has CDR1 LNHDA and CDR2 SQIVND (reference sequence). The V end was cut by 7 bases, the J end by 6 bases, with 12 bases between. CDR3 loop: CASNSEKAEAFF. In DNA, the CDR3 is TGTGCCAGTAACTCGGAGAAGGCTGAAGCTTTCTTT.

In its sample, this clone was seen a few times. This chain joins TRBV7-9 and TRBJ2-6; D gene unclear. Trimming shortened V by 7 bases and J by 0 bases, and 10 bases separated the two germline ends. In germline, CDR1 is SEHNR, CDR2 FQNEAQ (reference sequence). The CDR3 has 15 amino acids. CDR3 DNA sequence: TGTGCCAGCACGCGACAAAACTCTGGGGCCAACGTCCTGACTTTC. It translates to CASTRQNSGANVLTF.

The chain couples TRBV27 to TRBJ2-7; D not certain. The germline V gene has CDR1 MNHEY and CDR2 SMNVEV (reference sequence). CDR3 size: 12 residues. With 4 bases removed from V and 0 bases from J, the gap between germline ends came to 4 bases. The CDR3: CASSSHSYEQYF. In nucleotides, the CDR3 is TGTGCCAGCAGTTCCCACTCCTACGAGCAGTACTTC.

This clone was found a few times. The rearrangement links TRBV7-9 to TRBJ1-6; D not resolved. Germline CDR1 SEHNR, CDR2 FQNEAQ (reference sequence). V was shortened by 0 bases and J by 9 bases, with 6 bases between the two germline ends. The CDR3 runs to 13 residues. CDR3: CASSLADSSPLHF. The CDR3 region has the DNA TGTGCCAGCAGCTTAGCAGATAGTTCACCCCTCCACTTT.

The chain recombines TRBV5-1 with TRBJ2-5; 10 nucleotides agree with TRBD2. The CDR3 is 15 amino acids. V dropped 1 base and J dropped 5; count of bases not matched to a gene: 5. CDR1 and CDR2 from the germline V gene are SGHRS and YFSETQ. Here the CDR3 reads CASSLPAGGHETQYF. The CDR3 DNA follows: TGCGCCAGCAGCTTGCCAGCGGGGGGGCACGAGACCCAGTACTTC. Using reference TRBV5-1 and TRBJ2-5 for the parts outside the CDR3, the full variable domain is KAGVTQTPRYLIKTRGQQVTLSCSPISGHRSVSWYQQTPGQGLQFLFEYFSETQRNKGNFPGRFSGRQFSNSRSEMNVSTLELGDSALYLCASSLPAGGHETQYFGPGTRLLVL.

The chain joins TRBV5-4 to TRBJ2-3, with 9 bases lining up with TRBD2. This CDR3 comprises 16 residues. Per the germline V gene, CDR1 is SGHNT and CDR2 is YYREEE (reference sequence). J was trimmed by 0 bases and V by 3 bases; bases with no gene match: 5. The CDR3 DNA is TGTGCCAGCAGCTGGGGGAGCGGGGGGAGCACAGATACGCAGTATTTT. Protein: CASSWGSGGSTDTQYF.